This entry describes one T cell receptor (beta chain). The germline CDR1 and CDR2 sequences are SGHRS and YFSETQ. The ends were cut back, 3 bases at V and 4 bases at J, with 16 bases in the middle. The CDR3 is 15 amino acids. The entry originates in a study of identical twins. TCRdb independently ran MiXCR on the 5' RACE reads; one entry per CDR3 protein. The data hold roughly 750,000 distinct CDR3 sequences, with over 20% observed a single time. This same sample was also part of a study on T cells expressing NK-cell markers.

The V and J genes are TRBV5-1 and TRBJ1-2, with a possible D match to TRBD1 (5 bases). The sample was PBMCs. The clonotype originates from a woman aged 18 to 35 in good health. The CDR3 loop reads CASSSNTGASYGYTF. In DNA, the CDR3 is TGCGCCAGCAGCTCTAACACCGGGGCCAGCTATGGCTACACCTTC. The complete variable domain, with remaining parts taken from reference TRBV5-1 and TRBJ1-2, reads KAGVTQTPRYLIKTRGQQVTLSCSPISGHRSVSWYQQTPGQGLQFLFEYFSETQRNKGNFPGRFSGRQFSNSRSEMNVSTLELGDSALYLCASSSNTGASYGYTFGSGTRLTVV.